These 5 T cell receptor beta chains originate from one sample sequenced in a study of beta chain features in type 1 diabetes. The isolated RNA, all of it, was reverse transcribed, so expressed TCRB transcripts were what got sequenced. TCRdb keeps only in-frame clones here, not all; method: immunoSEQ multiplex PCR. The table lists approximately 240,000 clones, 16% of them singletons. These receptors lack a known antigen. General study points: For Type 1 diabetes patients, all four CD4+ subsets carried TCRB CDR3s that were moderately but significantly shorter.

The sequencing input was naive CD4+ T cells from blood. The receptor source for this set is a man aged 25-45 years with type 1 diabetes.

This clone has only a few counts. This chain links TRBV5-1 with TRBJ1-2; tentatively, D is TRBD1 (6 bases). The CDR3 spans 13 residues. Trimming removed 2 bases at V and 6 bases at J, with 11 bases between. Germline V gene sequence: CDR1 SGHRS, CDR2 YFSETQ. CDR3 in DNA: TGCGCCAGCAGCTTTAATGGACAGAATGGCTACACCTTC. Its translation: CASSFNGQNGYTF.

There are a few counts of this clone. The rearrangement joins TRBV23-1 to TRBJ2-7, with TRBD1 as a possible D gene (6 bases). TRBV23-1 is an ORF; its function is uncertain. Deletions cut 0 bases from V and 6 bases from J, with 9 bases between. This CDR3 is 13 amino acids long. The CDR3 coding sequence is TGCGCCAGCAGTCAATCGGTCAGGGGCGAGCAGTACTTC. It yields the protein CASSQSVRGEQYF.

In DNA, the CDR3 is TGTGCCAGCAGCTTAATGACAGGGGGTTTGAACATTCAGTACTTC. This encodes CASSLMTGGLNIQYF. The chain joins TRBV7-2 to TRBJ2-4, with 9 bases lining up with TRBD1. CDR1 is SGHTA, CDR2 FQGNSA, per germline. The CDR3 covers 15 residues. The junction had 6 bases not matched to a gene; V was cut back by 2 bases and J by 7 bases.

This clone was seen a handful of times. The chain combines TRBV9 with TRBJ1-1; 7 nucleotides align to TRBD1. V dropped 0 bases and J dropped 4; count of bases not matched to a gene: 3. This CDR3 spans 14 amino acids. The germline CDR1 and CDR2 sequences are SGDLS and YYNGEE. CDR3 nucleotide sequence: TGTGCCAGCAGCGTAGACCCAGGGGGCACTGAAGCTTTCTTT. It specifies CASSVDPGGTEAFF. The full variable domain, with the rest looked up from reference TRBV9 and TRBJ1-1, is DSGVTQTPKHLITATGQRVTLRCSPRSGDLSVYWYQQSLDQGLQFLIQYYNGEERAKGNILERFSAQQFPDLHSELNLSSLELGDSALYFCASSVDPGGTEAFFGQGTRLTVV.

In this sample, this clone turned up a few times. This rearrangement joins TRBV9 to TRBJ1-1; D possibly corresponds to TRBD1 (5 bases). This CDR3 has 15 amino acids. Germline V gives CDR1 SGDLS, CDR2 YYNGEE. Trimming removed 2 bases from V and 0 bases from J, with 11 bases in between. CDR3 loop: CASSVRGAMNTEAFF. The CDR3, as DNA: TGTGCCAGCAGCGTCCGCGGGGCTATGAACACTGAAGCTTTCTTT. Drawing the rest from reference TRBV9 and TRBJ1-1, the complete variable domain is DSGVTQTPKHLITATGQRVTLRCSPRSGDLSVYWYQQSLDQGLQFLIQYYNGEERAKGNILERFSAQQFPDLHSELNLSSLELGDSALYFCASSVRGAMNTEAFFGQGTRLTVV.